The clone carrying this T cell receptor beta chain has more than one count but fewer than ten. The sample belongs to a study of blood T cell repertoires in COVID-19. For the study at large: Samples of COVID-19 (acute and convalescent) were obtained from the United States, Italy and Spain. From T cells, B-cell-depleted T cells, or PBMCs came the material, which was cDNA or gDNA.

Original handling: Nucleated cell number was recorded as an estimate derived from reference gene primer amplification. Libraries were prepared by immunoSEQ multiplex PCR; TCRdb keeps only in-frame clonotypes and omits some of them. V and J calls and clone size follow that table, whereas D and trimming were derived from the DNA. The sample has 150,000 to 200,000 clones; under 90% are singletons. The sequence came from an elderly woman with acute or convalescent COVID-19. The specimen sequenced was peripheral blood.

For the CDR3, the DNA is TGTGCCAGCAGTGAACTCAGGGGTGAAGCTTTCTTT. Its protein product is CASSELRGEAFF. This rearrangement joins TRBV6-1 to TRBJ1-1, with D perhaps matching TRBD1 (6 bases). With 2 bases removed from V and 7 bases from J, the gap between germline ends came to 8 bases. There are 12 residues in the CDR3. In germline, CDR1 is MNHNS, CDR2 SASEGT.